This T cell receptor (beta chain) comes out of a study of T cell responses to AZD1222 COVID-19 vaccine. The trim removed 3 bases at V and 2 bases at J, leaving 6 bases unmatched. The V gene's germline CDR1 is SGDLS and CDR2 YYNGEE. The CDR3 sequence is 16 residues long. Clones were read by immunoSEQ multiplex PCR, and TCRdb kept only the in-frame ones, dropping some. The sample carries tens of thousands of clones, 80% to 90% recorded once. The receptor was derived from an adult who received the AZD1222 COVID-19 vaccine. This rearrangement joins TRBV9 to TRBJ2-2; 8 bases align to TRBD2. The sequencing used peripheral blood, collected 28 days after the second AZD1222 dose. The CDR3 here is CASSGLANPNTGELFF. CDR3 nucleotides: TGTGCCAGCAGCGGACTAGCGAATCCTAACACCGGGGAGCTGTTTTTT.